This T cell receptor (beta chain) was captured by sequencing in a study of CD8+ T cells in alopecia areata. Indicated treatment: oral pan-JAK inhibitor, 5-10 mg twice daily. After isolation, RNA underwent reverse transcription to generate cDNA as the sequencing template. Sequenced by immunoSEQ multiplex PCR; TCRdb stores in-frame clones only, minus some. The sample yields approximately 150,000 clones, 55% to 75% seen once. Trimming removed 5 bases from V and 6 bases from J; junction bases left unmatched: 9. The CDR3 contains 15 residues. CDR1 and CDR2 (germline): SGHTA, FQGTGA. Sequences were derived from CD4+ T cells sorted from blood, sampled at week 24, from a patient treated with tofacitinib. The V call is TRBV7-3, the J call TRBJ2-3; 9 nucleotides align to TRBD2. This sequence originates from a human donor with alopecia areata. The CDR3 DNA reads as TGTGCCAGCAGCCCCTTAGCGGGGGCCGCGGATACGCAGTATTTT. Residues: CASSPLAGAADTQYF.